Described below is a single T cell receptor (beta chain) sequence and its context. The antigen is unknown. The sample is drawn from a study of T cell responses to AZD1222 COVID-19 vaccine. General study points: There were mostly white British donors and more females than males, and clonal diversity was possibly underestimated. Nearly half of unique spike-specific TCRs reportedly avoided B.1.351 and B.1.1.7 mutated regions.

TCRdb's table, derived via immunoSEQ multiplex PCR, lists solely in-frame clones and lacks some. The data contain about 90,000 clones, about 90% of them seen just once; the ten biggest clones take up less than 5.5%. The CDR3 extends over 19 amino acids. Trimming took 5 bases from V and 4 from J; bases not matched to a gene: 14. Germline CDR1 is SEHNR and CDR2 is FQNEAQ (reference sequence). Sequencing used peripheral blood, obtained on day 0 of MenACWY control vaccination. The chain recombines TRBV7-9 with TRBJ2-2, with 12 bases identical to TRBD2. This receptor was identified in an adult in good health. In DNA, the CDR3 is TGTGCCAGCAGCCTCGGCGTGCTAGCGGGAGGGACTGGCACCGGGGAGCTGTTTTTT. The encoded protein is CASSLGVLAGGTGTGELFF.